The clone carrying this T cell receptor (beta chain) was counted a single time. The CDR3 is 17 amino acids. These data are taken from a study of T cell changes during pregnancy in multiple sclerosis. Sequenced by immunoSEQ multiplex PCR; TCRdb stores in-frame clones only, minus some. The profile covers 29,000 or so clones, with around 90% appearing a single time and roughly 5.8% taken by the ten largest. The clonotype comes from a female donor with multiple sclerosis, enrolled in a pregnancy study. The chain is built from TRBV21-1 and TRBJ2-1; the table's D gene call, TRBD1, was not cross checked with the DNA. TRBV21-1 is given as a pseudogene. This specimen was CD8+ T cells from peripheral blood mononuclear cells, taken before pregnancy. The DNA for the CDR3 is TGTGCCAGCAGCAAAGCGCTAGGGGGACACCTCTACAATGAGCAGTTCTTC. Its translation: CASSKALGGHLYNEQFF.